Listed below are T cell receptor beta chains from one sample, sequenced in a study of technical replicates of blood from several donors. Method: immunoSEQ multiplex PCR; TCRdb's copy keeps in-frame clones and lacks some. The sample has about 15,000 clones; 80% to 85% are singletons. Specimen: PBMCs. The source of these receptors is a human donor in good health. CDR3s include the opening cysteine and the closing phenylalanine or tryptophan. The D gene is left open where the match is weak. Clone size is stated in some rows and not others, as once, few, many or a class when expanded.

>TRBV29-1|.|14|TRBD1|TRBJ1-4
CSASTGVPDEKLFF
TGCAGCGCCTCTACAGGGGTACCAGATGAAAAACTGTTTTTT
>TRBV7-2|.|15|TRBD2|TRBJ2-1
CASSLVSGRVDEQFF
TGTGCCAGCAGCTTAGTTAGCGGGAGGGTGGATGAGCAGTTCTTC
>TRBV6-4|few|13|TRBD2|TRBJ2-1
CASSDGTSNEQFF
TGTGCCAGCAGTGACGGGACTAGCAATGAGCAGTTCTTC
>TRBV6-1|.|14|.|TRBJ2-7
CASSGVGRSYEQYF
TGTGCCAGCAGTGGGGTCGGGAGATCCTACGAGCAGTACTTC
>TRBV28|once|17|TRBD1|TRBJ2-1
CASSPSWGQSSYNEQFF
TGTGCCAGCAGTCCCAGTTGGGGACAGAGCTCCTACAATGAGCAGTTCTTC
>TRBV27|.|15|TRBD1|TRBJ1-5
CASSFRQGANQPQHF
TGTGCCAGCAGTTTTCGACAGGGGGCAAATCAGCCCCAGCATTTT
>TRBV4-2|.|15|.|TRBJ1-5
CASSQDGRGNQPQHF
TGTGCCAGCAGCCAAGATGGCAGGGGTAATCAGCCCCAGCATTTT
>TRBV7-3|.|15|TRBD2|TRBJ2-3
CASSQTSGSTDTQYF
TGTGCCAGCAGCCAGACTAGCGGGAGTACAGATACGCAGTATTTT
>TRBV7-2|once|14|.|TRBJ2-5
CASSMGLGSKTQYF
TGTGCCAGCAGTATGGGCCTTGGGTCGAAGACCCAGTACTTC
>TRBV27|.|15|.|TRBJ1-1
CASSSYGGRGTEAFF
TGTGCCAGCAGTTCATACGGGGGGAGGGGGACTGAAGCTTTCTTT
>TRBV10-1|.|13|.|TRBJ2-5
CASSEGAGETQYF
TGCGCCAGCAGTGAGGGGGCCGGGGAGACCCAGTACTTC
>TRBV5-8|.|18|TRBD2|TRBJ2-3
CASSTRLAGGRNTDTQYF
TGTGCCAGCAGCACTCGACTAGCGGGAGGACGTAACACAGATACGCAGTATTTT
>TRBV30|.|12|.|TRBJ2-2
CAWSVQSGELFF
TGTGCCTGGAGTGTACAATCCGGGGAGCTGTTTTTT
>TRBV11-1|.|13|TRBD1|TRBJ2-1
CASSLDRSLEQFF
TGTGCCAGCAGCTTGGACAGGTCTCTTGAGCAGTTCTTC
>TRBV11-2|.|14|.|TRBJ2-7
CASSYSTDAYEQYF
TGTGCCAGCAGCTACTCGACAGACGCCTACGAGCAGTACTTC
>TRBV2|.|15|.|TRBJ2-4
CASKSRLEVKNIQYF
TGTGCCAGCAAAAGCCGCCTAGAAGTCAAAAACATTCAGTACTTC
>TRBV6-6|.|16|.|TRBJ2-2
CASSYSGGPYTGELFF
TGTGCCAGCAGTTACTCGGGGGGACCCTACACCGGGGAGCTGTTTTTT
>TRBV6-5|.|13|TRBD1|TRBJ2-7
CASSRDRPYEQYF
TGTGCCAGCAGTCGGGACAGACCCTACGAGCAGTACTTC
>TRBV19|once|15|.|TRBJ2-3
CASSTAGGMTDTQYF
TGTGCCAGTAGTACCGCCGGGGGTATGACAGATACGCAGTATTTT
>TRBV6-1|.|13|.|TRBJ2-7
CASKTGISYEQYF
TGTGCCAGCAAGACAGGAATCTCCTACGAGCAGTACTTC
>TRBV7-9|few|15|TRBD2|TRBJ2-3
CASSLELAGRDTQYF
TGTGCCAGCAGCTTAGAACTAGCGGGGCGAGATACGCAGTATTTT
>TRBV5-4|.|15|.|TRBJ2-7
CASSLEAGYLYEQYF
TGTGCCAGCAGCTTGGAGGCAGGGTACCTCTACGAGCAGTACTTC
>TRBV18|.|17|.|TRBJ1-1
CASSPRTETYMNTEAFF
TGTGCCAGCTCACCACGGACAGAAACCTATATGAACACTGAAGCTTTCTTT
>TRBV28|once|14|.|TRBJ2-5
CASRQGGTGETQYF
TGTGCCAGCAGACAAGGGGGAACGGGAGAGACCCAGTACTTC
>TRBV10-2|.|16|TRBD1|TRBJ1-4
CASSESGGVANEKLFF
TGCGCCAGCAGTGAGTCAGGGGGCGTGGCTAATGAAAAACTGTTTTTT
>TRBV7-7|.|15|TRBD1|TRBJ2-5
CASSPTGGGRETQYF
TGTGCCAGCAGCCCAACAGGGGGCGGGCGAGAGACCCAGTACTTC
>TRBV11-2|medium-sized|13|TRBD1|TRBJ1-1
CASSPGGQVEAFF
TGTGCCAGCAGCCCAGGGGGACAAGTTGAAGCTTTCTTT
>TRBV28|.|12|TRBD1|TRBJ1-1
CASTDRGTEAFF
TGTGCCAGCACCGACAGGGGTACTGAAGCTTTCTTT
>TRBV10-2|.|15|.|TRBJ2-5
CASRESTGRMGTQYF
TGCGCCAGCAGGGAGTCCACCGGCAGGATGGGGACCCAGTACTTC
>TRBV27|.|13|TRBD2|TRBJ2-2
CASTLSGAGELFF
TGTGCCAGCACCCTCAGCGGGGCCGGGGAGCTGTTTTTT
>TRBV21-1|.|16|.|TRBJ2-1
CASSYGGGPVYNEQFF
TGTGCCAGCAGCTACGGGGGAGGGCCTGTCTACAATGAGCAGTTCTTC
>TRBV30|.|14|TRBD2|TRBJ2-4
CAWSVSGAGGIQYF
TGTGCCTGGAGTGTCTCTGGAGCGGGAGGCATTCAGTACTTC
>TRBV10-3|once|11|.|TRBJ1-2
CAIEGDYGYTF
TGTGCCATCGAAGGGGACTATGGCTACACCTTC
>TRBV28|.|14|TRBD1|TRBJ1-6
CASSSGQGDSPLHF
TGTGCCAGCAGTTCGGGACAGGGGGATTCACCCCTCCACTTT
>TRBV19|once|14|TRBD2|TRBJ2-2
CASKAGEFTGELFF
TGTGCCAGTAAGGCGGGAGAATTCACCGGGGAGCTGTTTTTT
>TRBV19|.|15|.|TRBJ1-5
CASSLGQRSNQPQHF
TGTGCCAGTAGTCTCGGACAGAGGAGCAATCAGCCCCAGCATTTT
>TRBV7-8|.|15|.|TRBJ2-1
CASSLELAAYNEQFF
TGTGCCAGCAGCCTCGAATTGGCGGCCTACAATGAGCAGTTCTTC
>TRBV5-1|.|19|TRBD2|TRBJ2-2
CASSSTGTSGRMNTGELFF
TGCGCCAGCAGCTCTACCGGGACTAGCGGGAGGATGAACACCGGGGAGCTGTTTTTT
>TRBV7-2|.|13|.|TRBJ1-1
CASSSDRNTEAFF
TGTGCCAGCAGCTCCGACAGGAACACTGAAGCTTTCTTT
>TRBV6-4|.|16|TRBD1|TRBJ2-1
CASSDSGQGTYNEQFF
TGTGCCAGCAGTGACTCGGGACAGGGAACCTACAATGAGCAGTTCTTC
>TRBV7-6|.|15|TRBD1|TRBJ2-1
CASSTQRQGFNEQFF
TGTGCCAGCAGCACCCAAAGACAGGGATTCAATGAGCAGTTCTTC
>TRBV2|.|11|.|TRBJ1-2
CASSRGGGYTF
TGTGCCAGCAGCCGGGGGGGTGGCTACACCTTC
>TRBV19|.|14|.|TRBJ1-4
CASRKGIGGEKLFF
TGTGCCAGTAGAAAGGGGATCGGGGGTGAAAAACTGTTTTTT